Listed here are 21 T cell receptor beta chains from one sample, sequenced in a study of blood T cell repertoires in COVID-19. Generated by immunoSEQ multiplex PCR, the TCRdb table keeps only in-frame clones and is missing some. The sample comprises roughly 390,000 clones, about 89% of which are singletons, and more than 9% rests with the top ten. The specimen was peripheral blood. The receptors shown here come from a woman in her 30s with COVID-19, enrolled during active disease.

For this clone: The junction differs from germline at one of its ends, possibly a read error. The rearrangement links TRBV7-2 to TRBJ2-1, with 9 bases fitting TRBD2. Germline V CDR1 and CDR2: SGHTA, FQGNSA. CDR3 length equals 12 residues. CDR3 nucleotide sequence: TGTGCCAGCAGCTCCTTTTTAGCGGGAGAGGTCTTC. Its protein product is CASSSFLAGEVF.

In its sample, this clone was seen once. The V call is TRBV6-6, the J call TRBJ2-1; D not resolved. Trimming removed 4 bases at V and 3 bases at J, with 7 bases between. Germline V gene sequence: CDR1 MNHNY, CDR2 SVGAGI (reference sequence). The CDR3 loop spans 13 amino acids. CDR3 protein: CASSSPYYNEQFF. Written as DNA, the CDR3 is TGTGCCAGCAGTTCCCCGTACTACAATGAGCAGTTCTTC.

In nucleotides, the CDR3 is TGTGCCAGCAGCTTAGAGGCGGGGGACTATGGCTACACCTTC. This sequence encodes CASSLEAGDYGYTF. This chain joins TRBV7-2 and TRBJ1-2, with D possibly TRBD1 on 5 matching bases. Germline assignment: CDR1 SGHTA and CDR2 FQGNSA. The CDR3 sequence is 14 residues long. Trimming took off 1 base at V and 3 bases at J, with 9 bases between the two ends.

This CDR3 reads CASFRGTGTTEAFF. The CDR3 DNA follows: TGTGCCAGTTTCCGCGGGACAGGGACCACTGAAGCTTTCTTT. The V call is TRBV19, the J call TRBJ1-1, with TRBD1 matching over 9 bases. V trimming: 8 bases; J trimming: 4 bases; junction bases outside the gene matches: 8. CDR1 is LNHDA and CDR2 is SQIVND in the germline V gene (reference sequence). The CDR3 runs to 14 residues.

The chain employs TRBV5-1 and TRBJ1-5; TRBD1 might be the D (6 bases). Germline-derived CDR1 and CDR2 are SGHRS and YFSETQ. Trimming stripped 3 bases from V and 4 bases from J, with 20 bases between. This CDR3 comprises 17 residues. The CDR3 nucleotides are TGCGCCAGCAGCTCCCCGACAGGAACTGCCCTTAATCAGCCCCAGCATTTT. Translated, it gives CASSSPTGTALNQPQHF.

CDR3 region: CASSRLGVIDNEQFF. Written as DNA, the CDR3 is TGTGCCAGCAGCCGACTCGGGGTAATTGACAATGAGCAGTTCTTC. The rearrangement joins TRBV27 to TRBJ2-1; TRBD2 might be the D (5 bases). This CDR3 has 15 amino acids. Trimming cost V 6 bases and J 5 bases, with 17 bases left between them. CDR1 is MNHEY, CDR2 SMNVEV, per germline (reference sequence).

The genes are TRBV18 and TRBJ2-3; no clear D. This CDR3 comprises 14 residues. Germline CDR1 and CDR2: KGHSH and LQKENI. V was cut by 0 bases and J by 2 bases, with 6 bases left in between. CDR3 DNA sequence: TGTGCCAGCTCACCACCGAGTCACACAGATACGCAGTATTTT. It specifies CASSPPSHTDTQYF.

This clone was detected only a few times. The gene calls are TRBV10-1 and TRBJ1-2; the D is unclear. V was trimmed by 3 bases and J by 1 base, leaving 3 bases between them. Germline CDR1 WNHNN, CDR2 SYGVQD (reference sequence). CDR3 length: 12 amino acids. DNA of the CDR3: TGCGCCAGCAGTGACAGTAACTATGGCTACACCTTC. Amino acid sequence: CASSDSNYGYTF.

The gene calls are TRBV5-5 and TRBJ1-2; the D is unclear. Germline V gene lookup returns CDR1 SGHKS and CDR2 YYEKEE (reference sequence). V was pared by 4 bases and J by 4 bases, with 20 bases between. The CDR3 is 16 amino acids. The CDR3 coding sequence is TGTGCCAGCAGCCTGGGAGACCGGGGTACTGTCTATGGCTACACCTTC. Its translation is CASSLGDRGTVYGYTF.

This clone was seen only once. CDR3 amino acids: CASSLYEILPQETQYF. The CDR3 nucleotides are TGCGCCAGCAGCTTGTACGAGATTTTACCCCAAGAGACCCAGTACTTC. The genes are TRBV5-1 and TRBJ2-5; D ambiguous. V lost 1 base and J 1 base, leaving 14 bases between the germline ends. Germline V gene data show CDR1 as SGHRS and CDR2 as YFSETQ. The CDR3 is 16 residues long.

V is TRBV5-1 and J is TRBJ2-7, with 7 bases lining up with TRBD2. The J segment lost 4 bases and the V segment lost 0 bases, leaving 10 bases of the junction unmatched. This CDR3 is built from 16 residues. Germline V gene lookup returns CDR1 SGHRS and CDR2 YFSETQ. Here the CDR3 reads CASSLEGGSPPYEQYF. The CDR3 nucleotides read TGCGCCAGCAGCTTGGAAGGCGGGAGCCCCCCGTACGAGCAGTACTTC.

The chain links TRBV5-5 to TRBJ2-1; 9 positions match TRBD2. The trim removed 2 bases at V and 5 bases at J, leaving 8 bases unmatched. The CDR3 runs to 16 residues. Germline loops: CDR1 SGHKS, CDR2 YYEKEE (reference sequence). The DNA of the CDR3 is TGTGCCAGCAGCTTTAGACTAGCGGAGCCCCACAATGAGCAGTTCTTC. Protein: CASSFRLAEPHNEQFF.

With respect to this clone: Different DNA sequences within this sample yield the same CDR3. The chain links TRBV19 to TRBJ1-5; 9 bases map to TRBD1. The CDR3 spans 13 residues. Germline CDR1 is LNHDA and CDR2 is SQIVND (reference sequence). CDR3 sequence reads: CASRDRANQPQHF. CDR3 DNA sequence: TGTGCTAGCCGGGACAGGGCCAATCAGCCCCAGCATTTT.

The chain employs TRBV13 and TRBJ2-7, with 9 bases that match TRBD2. With V trimmed by 4 bases and J by 6 bases, 7 bases remained unmatched. This CDR3 contains 14 residues. CDR1 and CDR2 (germline): PRHDT, FYEKMQ (reference sequence). The CDR3 here is CASSSGLARGEQYF. Written as DNA, the CDR3 is TGTGCCAGCAGCTCCGGACTAGCGAGGGGCGAGCAGTACTTC.

J is TRBJ2-7 and V is TRBV7-8, with D hard to call. The V end was cut by 5 bases, the J end by 5 bases, with 7 bases between. Germline values: CDR1 SGHVS, CDR2 FQNEAQ. The CDR3 is made up of 11 amino acids. CDR3 region: CASSPLDEQYF. The DNA for the CDR3 is TGTGCCAGCAGCCCGTTAGACGAGCAGTACTTC. Together with reference TRBV7-8 and TRBJ2-7, the CDR3 gives the full variable domain: GAGVSQSPRYKVAKRGQDVALRCDPISGHVSLFWYQQALGQGPEFLTYFQNEAQLDKSGLPSDRFFAERPEGSVSTLKIQRTQQEDSAVYLCASSPLDEQYFGPGTRLTVT.

As for this clone: Distinct nucleotide sequences in the sample also encode this CDR3. This chain links TRBV5-6 with TRBJ2-5; D is ambiguous. This CDR3 has 14 residues. Trimming shortened V by 0 bases and J by 5 bases, and 11 bases separated the two germline ends. Germline loops: CDR1 SGHDT, CDR2 YYEEEE. CDR3 coding DNA: TGTGCCAGCAGCTTGGGAGAAGTTGAGGAGACCCAGTACTTC. This translates into CASSLGEVEETQYF.

The gene calls are TRBV20-1 and TRBJ2-1; the match to TRBD2 covers 10 bases. Losses at the gene ends were 8 bases for V and 9 bases for J; bases not matched to a gene: 4. The CDR3 is made up of 11 amino acids. Germline values: CDR1 DFQATT, CDR2 SNEGSKA (reference sequence). CDR3 nucleotides: TGCAGTAGCGGGAGGGAAGGTGAGCAGTTCTTC. Translation: CSSGREGEQFF.

The chain combines TRBV7-2 with TRBJ2-7, with D uncertain. V lost 5 bases to trimming and J lost 7 bases, with 15 bases between them. The CDR3 has 13 amino acids. The germline CDR1 and CDR2 sequences are SGHTA and FQGNSA. CDR3 loop: CASSQLIFREQYF. Here the CDR3 DNA reads TGTGCCAGCAGCCAACTCATTTTTCGGGAGCAGTACTTC.

V gene TRBV19 combines with J gene TRBJ2-5; 9 bases are shared with TRBD2. V lost 3 bases, J lost 10 bases, and 3 bases stayed unmatched. This CDR3 is built from 12 residues. From germline, CDR1 is LNHDA and CDR2 SQIVND (reference sequence). This CDR3 is CASSICGGDQYF. Here the CDR3 DNA reads TGTGCCAGTAGTATCTGCGGGGGGGACCAGTACTTC.

This chain uses TRBV29-1 with TRBJ2-7; possibly TRBD1 for D (6 bases). Per the germline V gene, CDR1 is SQVTM and CDR2 is ANQGSEA. Between the trimmed V and J ends, which lost 4 bases and 9 bases, there was a span of 13 bases. CDR3 length: 11 residues. CDR3 DNA sequence: TGCAGCGTTGGAACAGGGTCCGGGCAGTACTTC. Translating it yields CSVGTGSGQYF.

The chain uses TRBV4-1 and TRBJ1-1, with 7 bases lining up with TRBD1. Germline CDR1 is MGHRA and CDR2 is YSYEKL. V was clipped by 4 bases and J by 5 bases; unmatched bases: 10. The length of the CDR3 is 15 residues. CDR3 sequence (DNA): TGCGCCAGCAGCCGAATGACAGGGCTGAGGACTGAAGCTTTCTTT. Translating it yields CASSRMTGLRTEAFF.